Below are 27 T cell receptor beta chains sequenced from a single sample in a study of T cells in Graves' hyperthyroidism and ophthalmopathy. Template material for amplifying TCR beta CDR3 regions consisted of RNA transcripts. When the TCR CDR3 underwent first-round RT-PCR, the HTBI primer set was used. TCRdb re-derived calls from the multiplex PCR reads in MiXCR, one entry per CDR3 protein. The data show fewer than 200,000 distinct CDR3 sequences, about 17% seen once. Sequencing was performed on blood. Receptors originate from a woman aged 50 to 65 with Graves' hyperthyroidism.

The rearrangement joins TRBV20-1 to TRBJ1-5; D remains unclear. CDR3 length equals 13 residues. The V end lost 6 bases, the J end lost 0 bases, and 9 bases lay between the germline ends. Germline assignment: CDR1 DFQATT and CDR2 SNEGSKA (reference sequence). CDR3 in DNA: TGCAGTGCCTGGACTGCTAGCAATCAGCCCCAGCATTTT. Translated: CSAWTASNQPQHF.

This clonotype was picked up many times. This rearrangement joins TRBV24-1 to TRBJ1-5; 9 bases agree with TRBD1. This CDR3 comprises 16 residues. V shed 4 bases, J shed 3 bases, and the junction held 6 bases outside the gene matches. The V gene's germline CDR1 is KGHDR and CDR2 SFDVKD. CDR3 coding DNA: TGTGCCACCAGTGACTCGGGACAGGGCAACAATCAGCCCCAGCATTTT. Amino acids: CATSDSGQGNNQPQHF.

This clonotype was counted many times. The chain joins TRBV5-6 to TRBJ1-5, with D tentatively TRBD1 (5 bases). The V end lost 3 bases, the J end lost 3 bases, and 13 bases lay between the germline ends. The CDR3 contains 15 residues. Germline V gene data show CDR1 as SGHDT and CDR2 as YYEEEE. The CDR3 DNA reads as TGTGCCAGCAGCTCTAGGGGCATGAACAATCAGCCCCAGCATTTT. This sequence encodes CASSSRGMNNQPQHF.

There are many counts of this clonotype. The chain joins TRBV19 to TRBJ2-1; D remains unclear. V lost 4 bases to trimming and J lost 5 bases, with 6 bases between them. CDR1 is LNHDA and CDR2 is SQIVND in the germline V gene (reference sequence). CDR3 length equals 12 residues. CDR3: CASSSRNNEQFF. CDR3 bases: TGTGCCAGTAGTAGTAGGAACAATGAGCAGTTCTTC.

Ten or more counts support this clonotype. This rearrangement joins TRBV27 to TRBJ2-7; D could derive from TRBD1 or TRBD2 (6 bases each). The length of the CDR3 is 14 residues. V lost 8 bases to trimming and J lost 5 bases, with 19 bases between them. Germline values: CDR1 MNHEY, CDR2 SMNVEV (reference sequence). The CDR3 spells CASGGINRVHEQYF. In nucleotides, the CDR3 is TGTGCCAGCGGGGGGATAAACAGGGTACACGAGCAGTACTTC.

J is TRBJ1-4 and V is TRBV4-1; maybe TRBD1 (5 bases). Germline V gene sequence: CDR1 MGHRA, CDR2 YSYEKL. The V end was cut by 1 base, the J end by 4 bases, with 13 bases between. CDR3 length equals 16 residues. The CDR3 loop reads CASSQGTGAGNEKLFF. CDR3 nucleotides: TGCGCCAGCAGCCAAGGGACTGGGGCCGGTAATGAAAAACTGTTTTTT.

This clonotype has a count of ten or more. The J gene is TRBJ1-5, the V gene TRBV5-1, with D uncertain. Trimming stripped 2 bases from V and 3 bases from J, with 6 bases between. This CDR3 is built from 13 residues. Germline V gene lookup returns CDR1 SGHRS and CDR2 YFSETQ. CDR3 residues: CASSFGDNQPQHF. As DNA, the CDR3 is TGCGCCAGCAGCTTCGGGGACAATCAGCCCCAGCATTTT.

This clonotype was seen at least ten times. V gene TRBV12-3 or TRBV12-4 combines with J gene TRBJ1-4; D unclear. This CDR3 is built from 13 residues. With 2 bases removed from V and 8 bases from J, the gap between germline ends came to 9 bases. This CDR3 is CASSLFWREKLFF. The CDR3 DNA follows: TGTGCCAGCAGTTTATTCTGGCGCGAAAAACTGTTTTTT.

V usage is TRBV5-1 and J usage is TRBJ1-1; D is undetermined. Germline CDR1 is SGHRS and CDR2 is YFSETQ. The V end was cut by 0 bases, the J end by 3 bases, with 12 bases between. The CDR3 loop spans 15 amino acids. CDR3 nucleotide sequence: TGCGCCAGCAGCTTGGGATACAGCGCTGACACTGAAGCTTTCTTT. Protein product: CASSLGYSADTEAFF. Supplemented by reference TRBV5-1 and TRBJ1-1, the full variable domain reads KAGVTQTPRYLIKTRGQQVTLSCSPISGHRSVSWYQQTPGQGLQFLFEYFSETQRNKGNFPGRFSGRQFSNSRSEMNVSTLELGDSALYLCASSLGYSADTEAFFGQGTRLTVV.

Ten or more counts support this clonotype. J is TRBJ1-6 and V is TRBV20-1; the match to TRBD1 covers 8 bases. V lost 0 bases and J lost 7; bases outside the gene matches: 5. Germline V gene sequence: CDR1 DFQATT, CDR2 SNEGSKA (reference sequence). The CDR3 spans 15 residues. The CDR3 is CSARDLGQANSPLHF. In DNA, the CDR3 is TGCAGTGCTAGAGATCTGGGACAGGCCAATTCACCCCTCCACTTT.

The chain has TRBV5-6 and TRBJ1-1; tentatively, D is TRBD1 (6 bases). In germline, CDR1 is SGHDT, CDR2 YYEEEE. The CDR3 covers 16 residues. The V end lost 0 bases, the J end lost 6 bases, and 18 bases lay between the germline ends. The DNA for the CDR3 is TGTGCCAGCAGCTTGGAACCCCAGGGGCCGGGGGCTGAAGCTTTCTTT. It is translated as CASSLEPQGPGAEAFF.

This clonotype showed up just a few times. The V gene is TRBV4-2, the J gene TRBJ1-3; 7 bases are shared with TRBD1. The CDR3 spans 15 residues. Germline CDR1 and CDR2: LGHNA and YNFKEQ. The ends lost 3 bases at V and 4 bases at J; junction bases unmatched: 6. CDR3 coding DNA: TGTGCCAGCAGCCATCAAGGGGGCGACGGAAACACCATATATTTT. Its translation is CASSHQGGDGNTIYF.

The rearrangement uses TRBV27 and TRBJ1-6; perhaps TRBD1 as D (6 bases). Per germline, CDR1 MNHEY and CDR2 SMNVEV (reference sequence). The germline V and J ends were trimmed by 8 bases and 7 bases, with 15 bases remaining between them. The CDR3 totals 14 residues. The chain's CDR3 is CASGGHAPNSPLHF. CDR3 nucleotide sequence: TGTGCCAGCGGGGGACATGCACCAAATTCACCCCTCCACTTT.

This clonotype was observed a few times. J is TRBJ2-5 and V is TRBV5-6, with TRBD1 matching 8 bases. The CDR3 spans 13 residues. Germline V gives CDR1 SGHDT, CDR2 YYEEEE. Trimming removed 4 bases from V and 7 bases from J; junction bases left unmatched: 6. The CDR3 DNA follows: TGTGCCAGCAGCCGGGACAGGTCAGGGACCCAGTACTTC. It encodes CASSRDRSGTQYF. The entire variable domain, with the rest obtained from reference TRBV5-6 and TRBJ2-5, is as follows: DAGVTQSPTHLIKTRGQQVTLRCSPKSGHDTVSWYQQALGQGPQFIFQYYEEEERQRGNFPDRFSGHQFPNYSSELNVNALLLGDSALYLCASSRDRSGTQYFGPGTRLLVL.

This clonotype appeared many times. The rearrangement uses TRBV11-2 and TRBJ1-2, with a weak D call TRBD1 (5 bases). From germline, CDR1 is SGHAT and CDR2 FQNNGV. Trimming took 4 bases from V and 3 from J, leaving 18 bases between them. This CDR3 has 16 amino acids. The CDR3 DNA reads TGTGCCAGCAGCTCCACCGGGACGGGTATCGACTATGGCTACACCTTC. It is translated as CASSSTGTGIDYGYTF.

With regard to this clonotype: Since a much larger clone is just one base distant, this may be a read error. The V call is TRBV19, the J call TRBJ1-5; D remains unclear. The CDR3 consists of 13 residues. The ends were cut back, 3 bases at V and 7 bases at J, with 10 bases in the middle. CDR1 LNHDA and CDR2 SQIVND come from the germline V gene (reference sequence). In DNA, the CDR3 is TGTGCCAGTAGTATGAGTCCGAGGCAGCCCCAGCATTTT. Amino acids: CASSMSPRQPQHF.

This clonotype appeared a single time. One base away lies a much larger clone, so this may be a sequencing read error. The rearrangement links TRBV28 to TRBJ1-6; D not certain. The CDR3 runs to 16 residues. In germline, CDR1 is MDHEN, CDR2 SYDVKM. CDR3 coding DNA: TGTGCCAGCAGTTCCTTTACGATCTCCTATAATTCACCCCCCCACTTT. This codes for CASSSFTISYNSPPHF.

This clonotype was detected ten times or more. The chain recombines TRBV2 with TRBJ2-4; 7 bases align to TRBD1. Germline V gene data show CDR1 as SNHLY and CDR2 as FYNNEI. There are 16 residues in the CDR3. With 7 bases clipped from V and 0 bases from J, the junction kept 9 bases outside the gene matches. The CDR3 sequence is CASTPGGFVAKNIQYF. DNA of the CDR3: TGTGCCAGCACGCCAGGGGGTTTTGTAGCCAAAAACATTCAGTACTTC.

This clonotype was observed many times. The rearrangement links TRBV13 to TRBJ2-1; D unresolved. V lost 8 bases, J lost 2 bases, and 16 bases lay in between. Germline CDR1 and CDR2: PRHDT and FYEKMQ (reference sequence). This CDR3 region has 15 residues. The CDR3: CASSPRSEPYNEQFF. CDR3 coding DNA: TGTGCCAGCTCCCCCCGGAGCGAGCCCTACAATGAGCAGTTCTTC.

This clonotype was recorded a few times. The rearrangement uses TRBV9 and TRBJ2-3; 12 positions match TRBD2. CDR3 length: 16 amino acids. Germline values: CDR1 SGDLS, CDR2 YYNGEE. V dropped 3 bases and J dropped 6; count of bases not matched to a gene: 8. Here the CDR3 DNA reads TGTGCCAGCAGCGCCGAACTAGCGGGGGGATGGGATACGCAGTATTTT. This translates into CASSAELAGGWDTQYF.

This clonotype was seen many times. A much larger clone differs by one base, so this may be a read error. V usage is TRBV7-9 and J usage is TRBJ1-1, with D perhaps TRBD1 (5 bases). The CDR3 covers 15 residues. Trimming removed 1 base at V and 1 base at J, with 10 bases between. Looked up from germline, CDR1 is SEHNR and CDR2 is FQNEAQ (reference sequence). CDR3 residues: CASSLVGGTNTEAFF. CDR3 nucleotides: TGTGCCAGCAGCTTAGTTGGGGGAACGAACACTGAAGCTTTCTTT. The entire variable domain, with the rest obtained from reference TRBV7-9 and TRBJ1-1, is as follows: DTGVSQNPRHKITKRGQNVTFRCDPISEHNRLYWYRQTLGQGPEFLTYFQNEAQLEKSRLLSDRFSAERPKGSFSTLEIQRTEQGDSAMYLCASSLVGGTNTEAFFGQGTRLTVV.

This clonotype was counted only a few times. The genes are TRBV29-1 and TRBJ2-1; 7 bases line up with TRBD2. Germline values: CDR1 SQVTM, CDR2 ANQGSEA. After removal of 6 bases from V and 10 bases from J, the junction contained 6 bases not matched to a gene. This CDR3 contains 11 residues. As DNA, the CDR3 is TGCAGCGTCGGCAGACTAGCCGAGCAGTTCTTC. The encoded protein is CSVGRLAEQFF.

This clonotype has at least ten counts. This chain connects TRBV5-1 to TRBJ2-1; 9 nucleotides align to TRBD1. The CDR3 consists of 20 residues. CDR1 and CDR2 from the germline V gene are SGHRS and YFSETQ. V lost 1 base to trimming and J lost 1 base; unmatched junction nucleotides: 15. The DNA of the CDR3 is TGCGCCAGCAGCTTGAATGTTGTGGGACAGGGTTCGTCTTCCTACAATGAGCAGTTCTTC. This sequence encodes CASSLNVVGQGSSSYNEQFF. The full variable domain, completed using reference TRBV5-1 and TRBJ2-1, is KAGVTQTPRYLIKTRGQQVTLSCSPISGHRSVSWYQQTPGQGLQFLFEYFSETQRNKGNFPGRFSGRQFSNSRSEMNVSTLELGDSALYLCASSLNVVGQGSSSYNEQFFGPGTRLTVL.

This clonotype was recorded many times. The chain recombines TRBV11-2 with TRBJ2-5; D unclear. The length of the CDR3 is 13 residues. CDR1 is SGHAT and CDR2 is FQNNGV in the germline V gene. Trimming cost V 5 bases and J 7 bases, with 14 bases left between them. The CDR3 loop is CASSAQGKATQYF. CDR3 bases: TGTGCCAGCAGCGCACAAGGGAAGGCGACCCAGTACTTC.

This clonotype was seen many times. This chain links TRBV12-3 or TRBV12-4 with TRBJ1-1; no clear D gene. The V end was cut by 6 bases, the J end by 8 bases, with 13 bases between. CDR3 length equals 12 residues. The CDR3 reads CASSFILGEAFF. CDR3 bases: TGTGCCAGCAGCTTCATATTAGGAGAAGCTTTCTTT.

Note on this clonotype: Just one base apart from a much larger clone, this may be a read error. CDR3 DNA: TGCAGTGCTAGCCGGGGGGGGCACACCGGGGAGCTGTTTTTT. Translating it yields CSASRGGHTGELFF. This rearrangement joins TRBV20-1 to TRBJ2-2; TRBD2 aligns across 8 bases. Germline V CDR1 and CDR2: DFQATT, SNEGSKA (reference sequence). This CDR3 is 14 amino acids long. Trimming at V came to 3 bases and at J to 3 bases, leaving 3 bases not matched to a gene.

This clonotype appeared many times. The chain links TRBV28 to TRBJ1-2; D possibly corresponds to TRBD1 (5 bases). The CDR3 has 15 residues. Trimming stripped 2 bases from V and 6 bases from J, with 16 bases between. Germline lookup yields CDR1 MDHEN and CDR2 SYDVKM. CDR3 bases: TGTGCCAGCAGTTTAAGTCCCCGGCGGGGGGATGGCTACACCTTC. Translating gives CASSLSPRRGDGYTF.